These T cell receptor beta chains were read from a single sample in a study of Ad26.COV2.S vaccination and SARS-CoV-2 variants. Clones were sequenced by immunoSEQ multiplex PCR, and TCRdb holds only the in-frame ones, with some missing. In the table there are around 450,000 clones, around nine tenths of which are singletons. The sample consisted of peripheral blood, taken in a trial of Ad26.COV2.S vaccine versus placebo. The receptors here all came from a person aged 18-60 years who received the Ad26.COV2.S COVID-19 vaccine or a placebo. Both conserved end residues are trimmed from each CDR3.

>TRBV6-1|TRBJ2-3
ASSEWGMGTSATDTQY
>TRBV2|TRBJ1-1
ASSVGQENTEAF
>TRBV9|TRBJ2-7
ASRPDYEQY
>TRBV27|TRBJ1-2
ASSLSITRGGYT
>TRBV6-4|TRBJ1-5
ASSTGVNQPQH
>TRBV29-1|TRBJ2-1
SVEDEGGKENEQF
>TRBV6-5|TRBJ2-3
ASSYSWGTDTQY
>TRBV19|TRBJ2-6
ASSIPDRVSGSGANVLT
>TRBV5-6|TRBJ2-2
ASSPRQGYTGELF
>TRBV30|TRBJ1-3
AWYLTGTGNTIY
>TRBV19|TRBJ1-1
ASSIATGRSEAF
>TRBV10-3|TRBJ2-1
AISDRLAGSNGQF
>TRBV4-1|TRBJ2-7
ASSLQKGAHEQY
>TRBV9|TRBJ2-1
ASSVSLASQNEQF
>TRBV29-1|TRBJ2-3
SVETGTVMATDTQY